Below are 25 T cell receptor beta chains sequenced from a single sample in a study of blood T cell repertoires in COVID-19. Clones were read by immunoSEQ multiplex PCR, and TCRdb kept only the in-frame ones, dropping some. This table holds around 100,000 clones, 91% found once. Sequenced: peripheral blood. All receptors derive from a human donor in a cohort sampled during active COVID-19.

The chain combines TRBV9 with TRBJ2-1, with D possibly TRBD2 on 5 matching bases. CDR1 and CDR2 (germline): SGDLS, YYNGEE. V lost 3 bases, J lost 9 bases, and 13 bases lay in between. The CDR3 sequence is 13 residues long. CDR3 in DNA: TGTGCCAGCAGCGGCCAACCCGGGATTGAGCAGTTCTTC. Translation: CASSGQPGIEQFF.

This chain joins TRBV4-3 and TRBJ1-2; D may be TRBD1 (5 bases). This CDR3 contains 18 residues. Germline V gene data show CDR1 as LGHNA and CDR2 as YSLEER. Between the trimmed V and J ends, which lost 0 bases and 6 bases, there was a span of 23 bases. Here the CDR3 DNA reads TGCGCCAGCAGCCAAGACCTCGTAGGGCAGGGAAGGGTTGATGGCTACACCTTC. Residues: CASSQDLVGQGRVDGYTF.

This chain uses TRBV30 with TRBJ1-5; D gene unclear. The germline CDR1 and CDR2 sequences are GTSNPN and SVGIG (reference sequence). This CDR3 is 13 amino acids long. Trimming removed 4 bases from V and 3 bases from J, with 10 bases in between. This CDR3 is CAWTLGPNQPQHF. Written as DNA, the CDR3 is TGTGCCTGGACCCTGGGCCCCAATCAGCCCCAGCATTTT.

This chain joins TRBV10-1 and TRBJ1-1; possibly TRBD1 for D (6 bases). The V and J ends lost 6 bases and 9 bases respectively, with 17 bases between them. Per the germline V gene, CDR1 is WNHNN and CDR2 is SYGVQD (reference sequence). CDR3 length: 13 residues. The CDR3 region has the DNA TGCGCCAGCAGATCATCGCTACAGGGAAAAGCTTTCTTT. Translating gives CASRSSLQGKAFF.

The rearrangement joins TRBV7-9 to TRBJ1-2; D call uncertain. V shed 1 base and J shed 6 bases, with 15 bases lying between them. CDR1 SEHNR and CDR2 FQNEAQ come from the germline V gene (reference sequence). The CDR3 sequence is 15 residues long. The CDR3 sequence: CASSLESGRINGYTF. DNA for the CDR3: TGTGCCAGCAGCTTAGAAAGTGGCAGGATTAATGGCTACACCTTC.

J is TRBJ1-2 and V is TRBV10-3; D unresolved. Germline V gives CDR1 ENHRY, CDR2 SYGVKD. V was clipped by 2 bases and J by 12 bases, with 13 bases between them. The CDR3 runs 12 residues. CDR3 nucleotides: TGTGCCATCAGTGAGGGTCAGTCCAGTAACACCTTC. It is translated as CAISEGQSSNTF.

This clone is a singleton in its sample. This chain uses TRBV6-5 with TRBJ2-7, with TRBD1 as a possible D gene (5 bases). This CDR3 has 15 amino acids. The V end was cut by 7 bases, the J end by 0 bases, with 16 bases between. CDR1 is MNHEY, CDR2 SVGAGI, per germline. The DNA for the CDR3 is TGTGCCAGCAACGCCCAGGGTAGTCACTCCTACGAGCAGTACTTC. Encoded protein: CASNAQGSHSYEQYF.

CDR3 coding DNA: TGTGCCTGGGGGAGTAGCGGGAGAGGTGAGCAGTACTTC. This codes for CAWGSSGRGEQYF. The chain employs TRBV30 and TRBJ2-7, with TRBD2 matching 9 bases. The germline gives CDR1 GTSNPN, CDR2 SVGIG (reference sequence). This CDR3 comprises 13 residues. V was clipped by 5 bases and J by 7 bases; unmatched bases: 9.

V gene TRBV15 combines with J gene TRBJ2-4; 11 bases map to TRBD2. The germline CDR1 and CDR2 sequences are LNHNV and YYDKDF (reference sequence). This CDR3 contains 17 residues. V lost 4 bases and J lost 6; bases outside the gene matches: 11. The CDR3 loop is CATSTSGRTSGRNIQYF. The CDR3, as DNA: TGTGCCACCAGCACCAGCGGCAGGACTAGCGGGCGAAACATTCAGTACTTC.

The count of this clone is one. The genes are TRBV20-1 and TRBJ1-6; D is possibly TRBD1 (5 bases). The V end was cut by 3 bases, the J end by 3 bases, with 12 bases between. The germline CDR1 and CDR2 sequences are DFQATT and SNEGSKA (reference sequence). The CDR3 is 15 amino acids. Here the CDR3 DNA reads TGCAGTGCTAGTATCCAGGGCCTCTATAATTCACCCCTCCACTTT. This gives the protein CSASIQGLYNSPLHF.

The J gene is TRBJ2-5, the V gene TRBV6-1; D is undetermined. V lost 4 bases and J lost 5, with 5 bases in between. The germline V gene encodes CDR1 MNHNS and CDR2 SASEGT. The CDR3 runs to 11 residues. The CDR3 DNA reads as TGTGCCAGCAGTGGTTATGAGACCCAGTACTTC. Protein: CASSGYETQYF.

The chain has TRBV9 and TRBJ2-3; the match to TRBD2 covers 8 bases. CDR3 length: 14 amino acids. The V segment lost 3 bases and the J segment 6 bases; nucleotides outside the gene matches: 6. Germline CDR1 SGDLS, CDR2 YYNGEE. CDR3 residues: CASSGGTSLDTQYF. For the CDR3, the DNA is TGTGCCAGCAGCGGCGGGACTAGTCTGGATACGCAGTATTTT.

The chain recombines TRBV11-2 with TRBJ1-2; tentative D call: TRBD1 (5 bases). The CDR3 loop spans 15 amino acids. V lost 5 bases and J 4 bases, leaving 17 bases between the germline ends. The V gene's germline CDR1 is SGHAT and CDR2 FQNNGV. CDR3 loop: CASSLLLGQLYGYTF. CDR3 in DNA: TGTGCCAGCAGCCTTCTCTTGGGGCAGCTCTATGGCTACACCTTC.

This chain joins TRBV7-9 and TRBJ2-5, with D possibly TRBD2 on 5 matching bases. V was trimmed by 3 bases and J by 2 bases, leaving 10 bases between them. The V gene's germline CDR1 is SEHNR and CDR2 FQNEAQ (reference sequence). CDR3 size: 14 residues. The CDR3 spells CASSFGPGQETQYF. The CDR3 DNA sequence: TGTGCCAGCAGCTTCGGTCCGGGGCAAGAGACCCAGTACTTC.

The chain carries TRBV7-8 and TRBJ1-6; TRBD1 matches at 9 bases. From germline, CDR1 is SGHVS and CDR2 FQNEAQ. Trimming cost V 1 base and J 8 bases; bases outside gene matches: 3. The CDR3 extends over 15 amino acids. CDR3 nucleotides: TGTGCCAGCAGCTTAGAGACAGGGGGATATTCACCCCTCCACTTT. It translates to CASSLETGGYSPLHF.

This sequence joins TRBV28 and TRBJ2-3; D might be TRBD1 (6 bases). Deletions cut 1 base from V and 2 bases from J, with 10 bases between. The CDR3 totals 15 residues. Germline-derived CDR1 and CDR2 are MDHEN and SYDVKM. The CDR3 coding sequence is TGTGCCAGCAGTTTATCAGGACAGTCCACAGATACGCAGTATTTT. It translates to CASSLSGQSTDTQYF.

J is TRBJ1-4 and V is TRBV11-2; TRBD1 is a possible D gene (5 bases). V lost 1 base and J 8 bases, leaving 14 bases between the germline ends. This CDR3 spans 15 amino acids. Germline V gives CDR1 SGHAT, CDR2 FQNNGV. CDR3 amino acids: CASSLAGGHSEKLFF. Written as DNA, the CDR3 is TGTGCCAGCAGCTTAGCTGGTGGACATTCAGAAAAACTGTTTTTT.

This clone was counted once. The chain has TRBV10-2 and TRBJ2-5, with 14 bases that match TRBD2. The CDR3 is 15 amino acids. V shed 4 bases and J 4 bases; nucleotides not matched to a gene: 2. Germline values: CDR1 WSHSY, CDR2 SAAADI. The CDR3 sequence: CASSAGTSGRETQYF. The CDR3 DNA reads TGCGCCAGCAGTGCTGGGACTAGCGGGAGAGAGACCCAGTACTTC.

The chain carries TRBV7-8 and TRBJ1-4, with TRBD1 matching 8 bases. Germline CDR1 and CDR2: SGHVS and FQNEAQ. V dropped 4 bases and J dropped 0; count of bases not matched to a gene: 10. The CDR3 extends over 18 amino acids. The CDR3 reads CASSYPDRAISTNEKLFF. The CDR3 DNA reads as TGTGCCAGCAGCTACCCGGACAGGGCCATATCAACTAATGAAAAACTGTTTTTT.

V is TRBV7-9 and J is TRBJ2-1; 7 nucleotides agree with TRBD1. The J segment lost 5 bases and the V segment lost 3 bases, leaving 13 bases of the junction unmatched. Per germline, CDR1 SEHNR and CDR2 FQNEAQ (reference sequence). The CDR3 is made up of 17 amino acids. In nucleotides, the CDR3 is TGTGCCAGCAGCTTCAGCCGTCGGGACAGCACAAACAATGAGCAGTTCTTC. Its translation is CASSFSRRDSTNNEQFF.

The rearrangement uses TRBV5-6 and TRBJ1-4; 11 bases fit TRBD1. Per germline, CDR1 SGHDT and CDR2 YYEEEE. V dropped 4 bases and J dropped 7; count of bases not matched to a gene: 12. The CDR3 length is 17 residues. The CDR3 reads CASSLPGQGGEGEKLFF. Written as DNA, the CDR3 is TGTGCCAGCAGCCTTCCGGGACAGGGGGGAGAGGGTGAAAAACTGTTTTTT.

The gene calls are TRBV4-1 and TRBJ2-7, with TRBD2 matching 8 bases. V lost 1 base and J lost 2; bases outside the gene matches: 4. The CDR3 contains 15 residues. Germline assignment: CDR1 MGHRA and CDR2 YSYEKL. The DNA for the CDR3 is TGCGCCAGCAGCCAAGTTCTAGCGGGTACCTACGAGCAGTACTTC. Protein: CASSQVLAGTYEQYF.

V gene TRBV28 combines with J gene TRBJ1-5; 7 nucleotides agree with TRBD1. CDR1 and CDR2 from the germline V gene are MDHEN and SYDVKM. There are 14 residues in the CDR3. V lost 4 bases to trimming and J lost 8 bases; unmatched junction nucleotides: 8. DNA for the CDR3: TGTGCCAGCAGTTCGACAGGGCTCCCAAAGCCCCAGCATTTT. Encoded protein: CASSSTGLPKPQHF.

The chain combines TRBV5-1 with TRBJ2-7, with D perhaps matching TRBD2 (5 bases). Trimming took 3 bases from V and 7 from J, leaving 17 bases between them. The CDR3 consists of 14 residues. Germline CDR1 SGHRS, CDR2 YFSETQ. CDR3 DNA: TGCGCCAGCAGCTCAGAACTAGGGTTAATTGAGCAGTACTTC. This translates into CASSSELGLIEQYF.

The V and J genes are TRBV5-8 and TRBJ2-7; 8 bases map to TRBD1. After removal of 0 bases from V and 2 bases from J, the junction contained 4 bases not matched to a gene. Germline CDR1 reads SGHTS; CDR2 reads YDEGEE. This CDR3 is built from 15 residues. CDR3: CASSLAGGDTYEQYF. As DNA, the CDR3 is TGTGCCAGCAGCTTGGCAGGGGGCGACACCTACGAGCAGTACTTC.